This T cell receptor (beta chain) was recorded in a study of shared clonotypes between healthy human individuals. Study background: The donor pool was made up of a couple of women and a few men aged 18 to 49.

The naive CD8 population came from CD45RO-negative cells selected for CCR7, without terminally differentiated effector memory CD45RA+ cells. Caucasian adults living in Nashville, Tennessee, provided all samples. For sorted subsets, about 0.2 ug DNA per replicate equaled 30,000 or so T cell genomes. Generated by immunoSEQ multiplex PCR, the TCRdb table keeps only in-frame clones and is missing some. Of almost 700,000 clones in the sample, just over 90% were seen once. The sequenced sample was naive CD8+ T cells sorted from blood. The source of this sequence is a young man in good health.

The CDR3 DNA reads as TGTGCCAGCAGCTCCTCGGACTGGCTAGGGGGCGAGCAGTACTTC. This translates into CASSSSDWLGGEQYF. The chain carries TRBV6-6 and TRBJ2-7; a weak D match, TRBD1 (6 bases). The CDR3 spans 15 residues. Germline loops: CDR1 MNHNY, CDR2 SVGAGI (reference sequence). Trimming shortened V by 6 bases and J by 6 bases, and 21 bases separated the two germline ends.